Listed here are 13 T cell receptor beta chains from one sample, sequenced in a study of blood T cell repertoires in COVID-19. Measured with immunoSEQ multiplex PCR; TCRdb has only the in-frame clones, and not every one. Among 120,000 or so clones listed, roughly 82% were seen once. Sequenced input: peripheral blood. These receptors were taken from a woman aged 55-69 years with acute or convalescent COVID-19.

This rearrangement joins TRBV2 to TRBJ2-5; D gene unclear. The V gene's germline CDR1 is SNHLY and CDR2 FYNNEI. V was pared by 7 bases and J by 5 bases, with 17 bases between. The CDR3 has 14 residues. CDR3 region: CASTKEITEETQYF. The DNA for the CDR3 is TGTGCCAGCACGAAGGAAATAACGGAGGAGACCCAGTACTTC.

The chain links TRBV9 to TRBJ2-2; weak D call: TRBD2 (5 bases). From germline, CDR1 is SGDLS and CDR2 YYNGEE. V gave up 1 base and J gave up 5 bases, with 12 bases separating them. The CDR3 is 15 amino acids. CDR3 DNA: TGTGCCAGCAGCGTACGGGGAATTCTTACCGGGGAGCTGTTTTTT. Encoded protein: CASSVRGILTGELFF.

The genes are TRBV29-1 and TRBJ2-2, with TRBD1 matching over 7 bases. This CDR3 contains 14 residues. Germline V gene lookup returns CDR1 SQVTM and CDR2 ANQGSEA. V lost 6 bases, J lost 2 bases, and 6 bases stayed unmatched. This CDR3 is CSVKDRTNTGELFF. The DNA for the CDR3 is TGCAGCGTCAAGGACAGGACTAACACCGGGGAGCTGTTTTTT.

The CDR3, as DNA: TGTGCCACCAGAAGGGACAGGGTGAGGAGGGAAAAACTGTTTTTT. Protein sequence: CATRRDRVRREKLFF. The gene calls are TRBV15 and TRBJ1-4, with 9 bases fitting TRBD1. CDR1 is LNHNV and CDR2 is YYDKDF in the germline V gene (reference sequence). V lost 6 bases, J lost 8 bases, and 10 bases stayed unmatched. CDR3 size: 15 residues.

The chain carries TRBV5-5 and TRBJ1-1; the D gene is possibly TRBD1 (6 bases). V was clipped by 3 bases and J by 7 bases, with 10 bases between them. The CDR3 has 12 residues. Germline CDR1 SGHKS, CDR2 YYEKEE (reference sequence). DNA for the CDR3: TGTGCCAGCAGCTGGCTGGACAGTGAAGCTTTCTTT. Translation: CASSWLDSEAFF.

The chain recombines TRBV5-1 with TRBJ1-2; a possible D gene is TRBD1 (5 bases). CDR1 and CDR2 from the germline V gene are SGHRS and YFSETQ. The CDR3 runs 14 residues. Trimming left V 2 bases short and J 8 bases short, with 16 bases between. The CDR3 spells CASSFFGTSEGYTF. In DNA, the CDR3 is TGCGCCAGCAGCTTTTTCGGGACTTCGGAAGGCTACACCTTC.

Only one count was recorded for this clone. This chain uses TRBV5-4 with TRBJ1-3, with TRBD1 as a possible D gene (5 bases). V was trimmed by 0 bases and J by 0 bases, leaving 10 bases between them. Germline V lookup: CDR1 SGHNT, CDR2 YYREEE (reference sequence). The CDR3 has 16 amino acids. The CDR3 DNA reads as TGTGCCAGCAGCTTGGGACAGAGATTCTCTGGAAACACCATATATTTT. It encodes CASSLGQRFSGNTIYF.

V is TRBV6-1 and J is TRBJ1-5; 7 nucleotides line up with TRBD1. With 5 bases clipped from V and 9 bases from J, the junction kept 7 bases outside the gene matches. Germline V gene lookup returns CDR1 MNHNS and CDR2 SASEGT. The CDR3 is 13 amino acids. The CDR3 nucleotides read TGTGCCAGCAGTCGGGGGACAGCCCGGCCCCAGCATTTT. It translates to CASSRGTARPQHF.

The chain employs TRBV9 and TRBJ2-2; D is possibly TRBD2 (5 bases). The germline CDR1 and CDR2 sequences are SGDLS and YYNGEE. Trimming removed 0 bases from V and 5 bases from J, with 8 bases in between. The CDR3 sequence is 14 residues long. This CDR3 is CASSVGPGTGELFF. The CDR3, as DNA: TGTGCCAGCAGCGTAGGTCCGGGAACCGGGGAGCTGTTTTTT. The complete variable domain, with remaining parts taken from reference TRBV9 and TRBJ2-2, reads DSGVTQTPKHLITATGQRVTLRCSPRSGDLSVYWYQQSLDQGLQFLIQYYNGEERAKGNILERFSAQQFPDLHSELNLSSLELGDSALYFCASSVGPGTGELFFGEGSRLTVL.

The V and J genes are TRBV5-1 and TRBJ2-1; 7 nucleotides line up with TRBD2. Germline V gene data show CDR1 as SGHRS and CDR2 as YFSETQ. V dropped 4 bases and J dropped 4; count of bases not matched to a gene: 8. This CDR3 region has 15 residues. DNA for the CDR3: TGCGCCAGCAGCGTAGCCGGGACTACATACAATGAGCAGTTCTTC. Protein product: CASSVAGTTYNEQFF.

This chain uses TRBV5-4 with TRBJ1-2; no definite D call. With 4 bases removed from V and 7 bases from J, the gap between germline ends came to 20 bases. The CDR3 extends over 15 amino acids. CDR1 and CDR2 (germline): SGHNT, YYREEE (reference sequence). The CDR3 is CASSPREGQGGGYTF. CDR3 nucleotides: TGTGCCAGCAGCCCGCGGGAAGGCCAAGGAGGTGGCTACACCTTC.

This clone was picked up a small number of times. The chain uses TRBV7-3 and TRBJ1-1, with D perhaps TRBD1 (5 bases). CDR3 size: 14 residues. V dropped 2 bases and J dropped 3 bases, with 10 bases sitting between them. Germline V gene data show CDR1 as SGHTA and CDR2 as FQGTGA. CDR3 nucleotides: TGTGCCAGCAGCTTAGGGGCCCCGGACACTGAAGCTTTCTTT. Translated: CASSLGAPDTEAFF.

This clone appeared a few times. This chain uses TRBV28 with TRBJ1-2, with unresolved D. Trimming removed 4 bases at V and 2 bases at J, with 11 bases between. CDR1 is MDHEN, CDR2 SYDVKM, per germline. The CDR3 contains 14 residues. Written as DNA, the CDR3 is TGTGCCAGCAGTTACGCAGGCCTGAACTATGGCTACACCTTC. Protein: CASSYAGLNYGYTF.